The source of this TCR beta chain is a study of blood T cell repertoires in COVID-19. Study information: COVID-19 samples collected from the United States, Italy and Spain covered acute and convalescent phases.

The sample holds one count of this clone. In the authors' methods: Amplification with reference gene primers provided the estimates of nucleated cell counts. Assay used: immunoSEQ multiplex PCR; TCRdb lists only in-frame clones, some missing. The V and J calls and clone size come from that table; D and trimming were worked out from the DNA. Among approximately 210,000 clones listed, 82% were seen once. Per the germline V gene, CDR1 is MNHEY and CDR2 is SMNVEV (reference sequence). Trimming took off 3 bases at V and 2 bases at J, with 13 bases between the two ends. This CDR3 has 15 residues. The rearrangement uses TRBV27 and TRBJ1-1; tentative D call: TRBD1 (6 bases). What was sequenced was peripheral blood. The receptor's source is a woman between 40 and 50 years old with acute or convalescent COVID-19. Here the CDR3 DNA reads TGTGCCAGCAGTTTCACAGGGCCTCTTAACACTGAAGCTTTCTTT. This sequence encodes CASSFTGPLNTEAFF.